This T cell receptor (beta chain) appears in the sequencing data of a study of blood T cell repertoires in COVID-19. Clones were read by immunoSEQ multiplex PCR, and TCRdb kept only the in-frame ones, dropping some. The sample contains fewer than 250,000 clones, 84% of which appear only once. This receptor was taken from a woman aged 35 to 49 who had recovered from COVID-19. The source material was PBMCs or T cells enriched from blood (not recorded which).

The CDR3 DNA sequence: TGTGCCAGCAGTTTGTCAGCGGACTATGGCTACACCTTC. This gives the protein CASSLSADYGYTF. V is TRBV12-3 or TRBV12-4 and J is TRBJ1-2; unclear D gene. Trimming stripped 3 bases from V and 3 bases from J, with 8 bases between. The CDR3 covers 13 residues.